The clone carrying this TCR beta chain showed up just a few times. The sample belongs to a study of T cell changes during pregnancy in multiple sclerosis. Clones were read by immunoSEQ multiplex PCR, and TCRdb kept only the in-frame ones, dropping some. The sample lists some 60,000 clones; around 93% were seen once. This CDR3 contains 15 residues. Trimming shortened V by 5 bases and J by 1 base, and 14 bases separated the two germline ends. CDR1 is LNHDA and CDR2 is SQIVND in the germline V gene (reference sequence). The TCR sequence derives from a female donor in good health, enrolled as a control in a pregnancy study. The sample here was peripheral blood, taken after pregnancy. The chain has TRBV19 and TRBJ1-1, with a weak D call TRBD1 (5 bases). The CDR3 spells CASSVPGLKNTEAFF. The CDR3 DNA sequence: TGTGCCAGTAGTGTACCGGGACTTAAGAACACTGAAGCTTTCTTT.